The subject of this entry is one T cell receptor beta chain. This sample is drawn from a study of blood T cell repertoires in COVID-19. Overall study: Whether acute or convalescent, the COVID-19 samples came from the United States, Italy and Spain. The cDNA or gDNA used as material had been derived from T cells, B-cell-depleted T cells, or PBMCs.

Authors' processing steps: Amplifying reference gene primers gave estimates of nucleated cell counts. Measured with immunoSEQ multiplex PCR; TCRdb has only the in-frame clones, and not every one. Clone size and V and J calls were adopted from that table, with D and trimming inferred from the DNA. The sample lists 120,000 to 150,000 clones, about 80% seen once, with about 9.3% in the top ten. Material for sequencing was peripheral blood. The source of this sequence is a woman aged 80 or over in a cohort sampled during active or convalescent COVID-19.

The CDR3 protein is CASSVGTGTGYGYTF. CDR3 nucleotide sequence: TGTGCCAGCAGCGTCGGGACCGGGACAGGATATGGCTACACCTTC. The chain uses TRBV7-3 and TRBJ1-2; TRBD1 aligns across 8 bases. In germline, CDR1 is SGHTA, CDR2 FQGTGA. The ends lost 5 bases at V and 5 bases at J; junction bases unmatched: 10. CDR3 length: 15 residues.